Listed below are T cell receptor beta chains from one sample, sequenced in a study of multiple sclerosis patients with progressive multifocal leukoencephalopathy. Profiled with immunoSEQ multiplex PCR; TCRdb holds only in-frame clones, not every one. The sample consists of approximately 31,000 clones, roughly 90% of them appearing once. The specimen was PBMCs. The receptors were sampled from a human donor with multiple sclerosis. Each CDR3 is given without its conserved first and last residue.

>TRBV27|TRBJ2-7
ASSPRVGHYEQY
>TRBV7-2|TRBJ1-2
ASSLAGQDHYGYT
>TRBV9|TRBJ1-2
ASSVAAGPNYGYT
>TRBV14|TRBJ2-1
ASSRGRSYNEQF
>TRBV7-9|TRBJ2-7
ASSFLQGAKGEQY
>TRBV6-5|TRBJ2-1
ASSYSSSGTDKF
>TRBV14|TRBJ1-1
ASSQVPPQAF
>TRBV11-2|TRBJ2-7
ASSLPRRGHEQY
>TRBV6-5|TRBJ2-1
ASSYAARARDEQF
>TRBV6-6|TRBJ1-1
ASIRGLGAEAF
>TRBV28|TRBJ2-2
ASVRTGTITGELF
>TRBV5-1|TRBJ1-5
ASSPGGRGNQPQH
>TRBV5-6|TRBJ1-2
ASSLPVETGSGGYT
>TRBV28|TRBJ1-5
ASSSGQGGNQPQH
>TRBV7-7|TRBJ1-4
ASSLGSSENEKLF
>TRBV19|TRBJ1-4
ASKKVPTNEKLF
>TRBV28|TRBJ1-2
ASSILRSNYGYT
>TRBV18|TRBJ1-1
ASSPQGAMNTEAF
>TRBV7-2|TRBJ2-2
ASSPRGLAGVGSPGELF
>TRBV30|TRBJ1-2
AWVRQTANYGYT
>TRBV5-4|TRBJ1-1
ASSSRQVNTEAF
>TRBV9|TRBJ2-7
ASSGRQGDYEQY
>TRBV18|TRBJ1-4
ASSPAGTTNEKLF
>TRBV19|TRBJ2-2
ASSNRRTGGPTGELF
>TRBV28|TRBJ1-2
ASLLQGDPNYGYT
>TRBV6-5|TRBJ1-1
ASSVRSRNTEAF
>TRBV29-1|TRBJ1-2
SAGDTNYGYT
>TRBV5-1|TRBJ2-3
ASSIGQSTDTQY
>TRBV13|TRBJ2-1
ASSGGLAGFNEQF
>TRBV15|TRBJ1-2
ATSRDIGANYGYT
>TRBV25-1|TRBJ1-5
ASSDGSRVNQPQH
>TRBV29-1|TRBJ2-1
SVARGTGGWSEQF
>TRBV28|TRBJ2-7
ASSSPAGSYEQY
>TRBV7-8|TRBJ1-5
ASSWDSNQPQH
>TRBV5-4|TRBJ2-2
ASSLELRESTGELF
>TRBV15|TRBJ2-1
ATSRVAAGNEQF
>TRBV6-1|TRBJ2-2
ASSEAKRGLPSTGELF
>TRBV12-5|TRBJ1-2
ASGLGDYEGYT
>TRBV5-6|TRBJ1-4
ASSSGTGIRTNEKLF
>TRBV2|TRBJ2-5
ASTPGLAGAETQY
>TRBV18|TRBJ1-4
ASSALGSNEKLF
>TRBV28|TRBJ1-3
ASTSPSSGNTIY
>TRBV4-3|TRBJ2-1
ASSQTGGNEQF